The source of this T cell receptor beta chain is a study of blood T cells in healthy people across ages. Study overall: Per two T cells, template switching captured roughly one barcoded beta molecule. Findings and caveats of the study: It was found that TCR beta diversity correlated strongly with the percentage of naive T cells. Getting older went along with TCR beta diversity per million T cells dropping roughly linearly.

Researchers collected ten milliliters of peripheral blood from every single donor. Germline loops: CDR1 SQVTM, CDR2 ANQGSEA. With V trimmed by 7 bases and J by 6 bases, 5 bases remained unmatched. There are 12 residues in the CDR3. A remark on this clonotype: Its antigen is currently unknown.

The use of a sample-barcoded 5' primer and a J-beta primer mix characterized a second PCR of about 7 to 12 cycles. MiXCR was run by TCRdb on the 5' RACE reads, yielding one entry per CDR3 protein. The table includes about 1.7 million distinct CDR3 sequences, roughly 27% detected once. The sequence was collected from a woman in her twenties or thirties in good health. The chain recombines TRBV29-1 with TRBJ1-4, with 7 bases lining up with TRBD1. Sequencing was performed on blood. The CDR3 is CSATGAHEKLFF. The CDR3 DNA is TGCAGCGCCACAGGGGCGCATGAAAAACTGTTTTTT.